Each of the 7 T cell receptor beta chains below was sequenced from the same sample in a study of control samples from healthy donors and cancer patients. The protocol was immunoSEQ multiplex PCR, while the TCRdb copy is restricted to in-frame clones and leaves out a portion. The table lists about 110,000 clones, 82% of them singletons. The sequenced sample was blood. The receptors here all came from a man between 18 and 35 years old in good health.

The chain employs TRBV28 and TRBJ1-2; 9 positions agree with TRBD1. CDR1 and CDR2 from the germline V gene are MDHEN and SYDVKM. The CDR3 sequence is 13 residues long. V gave up 4 bases and J gave up 5 bases; unmatched junction bases: 2. For the CDR3, the DNA is TGTGCCAGCAGTTGGGACAGGGATTATGGCTACACCTTC. Translated, it gives CASSWDRDYGYTF.

V usage is TRBV3-1 (or the pseudogene TRBV3-2) and J usage is TRBJ1-1; weak D call: TRBD1 (5 bases). Germline V lookup: CDR1 LGHDT, CDR2 YNNKEL (reference sequence). The CDR3 has 15 amino acids. Deletions cut 1 base from V and 4 bases from J, with 13 bases between. CDR3 DNA sequence: TGTGCCAGCAGCCAAGGAGGGGCGCCGGTCACTGAAGCTTTCTTT. Translation gives CASSQGGAPVTEAFF.

The chain has TRBV18 and TRBJ1-2, with TRBD1 matching 9 bases. Per the germline V gene, CDR1 is KGHSH and CDR2 is LQKENI. The CDR3 runs 15 residues. Losses at the gene ends were 4 bases for V and 7 bases for J; bases not matched to a gene: 10. CDR3 amino acids: CASSREQGAPGGYTF. For the CDR3, the DNA is TGTGCCAGCTCACGTGAACAGGGGGCGCCGGGTGGCTACACCTTC.

This clone was detected only a few times. The rearrangement links TRBV6-5 to TRBJ2-2; D is undetermined. The CDR3 spans 12 residues. Per germline, CDR1 MNHEY and CDR2 SVGAGI. V lost 5 bases to trimming and J lost 5 bases, with 6 bases between them. The DNA of the CDR3 is TGTGCCAGCAGTCGACAAACCGGGGAGCTGTTTTTT. This codes for CASSRQTGELFF.

The chain uses TRBV6-5 and TRBJ2-3; 7 positions match TRBD2. Per germline, CDR1 MNHEY and CDR2 SVGAGI. The CDR3 has 15 amino acids. V trimming: 4 bases; J trimming: 6 bases; junction bases outside the gene matches: 10. CDR3 nucleotide sequence: TGTGCCAGCAGTTCCAGGACTAGGGAGGGGGATACGCAGTATTTT. This translates into CASSSRTREGDTQYF.

V gene TRBV27 combines with J gene TRBJ1-5; 10 nucleotides line up with TRBD1. Germline V lookup: CDR1 MNHEY, CDR2 SMNVEV (reference sequence). This CDR3 comprises 17 residues. V trimming: 1 base; J trimming: 3 bases; junction bases outside the gene matches: 6. DNA of the CDR3: TGTGCCAGCAGTTTATTCGGGGGACAGGGGTCCAATCAGCCCCAGCATTTT. Translated, it gives CASSLFGGQGSNQPQHF.

This rearrangement joins TRBV6-1 to TRBJ2-7, with D perhaps matching TRBD1 (6 bases). CDR3 size: 15 residues. Per germline, CDR1 MNHNS and CDR2 SASEGT. V shed 2 bases and J shed 1 base, with 12 bases lying between them. The CDR3 protein is CASSERAGESYEQYV. Written as DNA, the CDR3 is TGTGCCAGCAGTGAACGGGCAGGGGAATCCTACGAGCAGTACGTC.